These 23 T cell receptor beta chains were all obtained from the same sample, sequenced in a study of T cell responses to AZD1222 COVID-19 vaccine. The protocol was immunoSEQ multiplex PCR, while the TCRdb copy is restricted to in-frame clones and leaves out a portion. The sample lists about 140,000 clones; 90% to 95% were seen once. Sequencing used peripheral blood, obtained on day 0 of MenACWY control vaccination. These receptor sequences come from an adult in good health.

V usage is TRBV5-4 and J usage is TRBJ2-1; D may be TRBD2 (7 bases). Germline CDR1 reads SGHNT; CDR2 reads YYREEE (reference sequence). This CDR3 region has 13 residues. Between the trimmed V and J ends, which lost 6 bases and 8 bases, there was a span of 15 bases. CDR3 loop: CASTSGGGHEQFF. The CDR3 region has the DNA TGTGCCAGCACCTCTGGGGGGGGGCATGAGCAGTTCTTC.

There are many counts of this clone. The V and J genes are TRBV6-1 and TRBJ2-2; no clear D. The germline CDR1 and CDR2 sequences are MNHNS and SASEGT. Trimming took off 1 base at V and 9 bases at J, with 9 bases between the two ends. This CDR3 has 13 residues. CDR3 protein: CASSEVGSRELFF. CDR3 DNA: TGTGCCAGCAGTGAAGTTGGCAGTCGGGAGCTGTTTTTT.

On this clone itself: Other DNA sequences in this specimen translate into the identical CDR3. This chain connects TRBV3-1 (or the pseudogene TRBV3-2) to TRBJ1-2; D gene ambiguous. The CDR3 has 13 residues. Germline V gene lookup returns CDR1 LGHDT and CDR2 YNNKEL (reference sequence). V lost 1 base to trimming and J lost 8 bases, with 11 bases between them. DNA for the CDR3: TGTGCCAGCAGCCAAGGACCAGGCAGCGGCTACACCTTC. Translation gives CASSQGPGSGYTF.

V is TRBV2 and J is TRBJ2-1, with D hard to call. CDR3 length: 15 amino acids. CDR1 is SNHLY, CDR2 FYNNEI, per germline. Trimming took 4 bases from V and 1 from J, leaving 11 bases between them. The CDR3 DNA is TGTGCCAGCAGTGTCTTAGTGAGGTCCTACAATGAGCAGTTCTTC. Translating gives CASSVLVRSYNEQFF.

This chain links TRBV9 with TRBJ1-6; maybe TRBD1 (6 bases). Trimming took 3 bases from V and 7 from J, leaving 17 bases between them. CDR3 size: 16 residues. The germline V gene has CDR1 SGDLS and CDR2 YYNGEE. CDR3 in amino acids: CASSGGARGGNSPLHF. The CDR3 DNA reads as TGTGCCAGCAGCGGAGGGGCCAGGGGAGGGAATTCACCCCTCCACTTT.

The gene calls are TRBV12-3 or TRBV12-4 and TRBJ1-2; D is ambiguous. The CDR3 covers 12 residues. V was shortened by 4 bases and J by 13 bases, with 16 bases between the two germline ends. CDR3 in DNA: TGTGCCAGCAGTTCCCGGACCCTTGAGTGCACCTTC. The encoded protein is CASSSRTLECTF.

The rearrangement joins TRBV30 to TRBJ1-3; D gene uncertain. Germline V gives CDR1 GTSNPN, CDR2 SVGIG (reference sequence). Trimming stripped 5 bases from V and 0 bases from J, with 11 bases between. CDR3 length equals 14 residues. This CDR3 is CAWGGGSSGNTIYF. CDR3 DNA: TGTGCCTGGGGAGGAGGGAGCTCTGGAAACACCATATATTTT.

The genes are TRBV9 and TRBJ1-5, with no clear D. Germline assignment: CDR1 SGDLS and CDR2 YYNGEE. Between the trimmed V and J ends, which lost 3 bases and 0 bases, there was a span of 4 bases. There are 13 residues in the CDR3. In nucleotides, the CDR3 is TGTGCCAGCAGCGCATTTAGCAATCAGCCCCAGCATTTT. It is translated as CASSAFSNQPQHF. Combining the CDR3 with reference TRBV9 and TRBJ1-5 gives the whole variable domain DSGVTQTPKHLITATGQRVTLRCSPRSGDLSVYWYQQSLDQGLQFLIQYYNGEERAKGNILERFSAQQFPDLHSELNLSSLELGDSALYFCASSAFSNQPQHFGDGTRLSIL.

In its sample, this clone was seen once. The chain joins TRBV9 to TRBJ2-2; 9 nucleotides match TRBD1. The V gene's germline CDR1 is SGDLS and CDR2 YYNGEE. After removal of 4 bases from V and 6 bases from J, the junction contained 13 bases not matched to a gene. The CDR3 sequence is 17 residues long. Written as DNA, the CDR3 is TGTGCCAGCAGCCCGCGGGGACAGGGTAGTCTCGCCGGGGAGCTGTTTTTT. Protein product: CASSPRGQGSLAGELFF.

CDR3 nucleotides: TGCGCCAGCAGGACAGGGGGCTACGAGCAGTACTTC. This sequence encodes CASRTGGYEQYF. The J gene is TRBJ2-7, the V gene TRBV10-2, with 9 positions matching TRBD1. The V and J ends lost 6 bases and 3 bases, in that order; junction bases with no gene match: 0. The CDR3 length is 12 residues. Per the germline V gene, CDR1 is WSHSY and CDR2 is SAAADI.

The J gene is TRBJ1-5, the V gene TRBV28; D gene ambiguous. Germline V lookup: CDR1 MDHEN, CDR2 SYDVKM. V was cut by 5 bases and J by 5 bases, with 13 bases left in between. The CDR3 sequence is 14 residues long. The CDR3 is CASSPPVSYQPQHF. DNA of the CDR3: TGTGCCAGCAGTCCTCCGGTCTCATATCAGCCCCAGCATTTT.

This chain links TRBV5-5 with TRBJ1-5, with D perhaps matching TRBD1 (5 bases). The length of the CDR3 is 16 residues. Trimming pared 0 bases from V and 6 bases from J, leaving 16 bases between. Germline CDR1 reads SGHKS; CDR2 reads YYEKEE (reference sequence). The CDR3 DNA sequence: TGTGCCAGCAGCTTGGTTGGGGGGGTTCTAGGTCAGCCCCAGCATTTT. It translates to CASSLVGGVLGQPQHF.

The chain couples TRBV6-5 to TRBJ1-2, with D possibly matching TRBD1 (5 bases). V was shortened by 11 bases and J by 2 bases, with 15 bases between the two germline ends. CDR3 length equals 13 residues. Germline values: CDR1 MNHEY, CDR2 SVGAGI. CDR3 in DNA: TGTGCCGGCTTTCGGGGGGGGAACTATGGCTACACCTTC. Its protein is CAGFRGGNYGYTF.

DNA for the CDR3: TGTGCCAGCTCACGTTACGGGACAGGGGGATTTGATGAAAAACTGTTTTTT. It specifies CASSRYGTGGFDEKLFF. The chain carries TRBV18 and TRBJ1-4, with TRBD1 matching 11 bases. The CDR3 runs to 17 residues. J was trimmed by 6 bases and V by 4 bases; bases with no gene match: 10. Germline V gives CDR1 KGHSH, CDR2 LQKENI.

The chain is built from TRBV9 and TRBJ2-5; D is unresolved. The V and J ends lost 3 bases and 4 bases respectively, with 13 bases between them. This CDR3 comprises 14 residues. Germline-derived CDR1 and CDR2 are SGDLS and YYNGEE. The CDR3, as DNA: TGTGCCAGCAGCGCCTCCCAGGCCCTAGAGACCCAGTACTTC. As protein: CASSASQALETQYF.

V and J are TRBV18 and TRBJ1-3; D is unclear. The ends were cut back, 1 base at V and 5 bases at J, with 21 bases in the middle. The CDR3 sequence is 18 residues long. Germline CDR1 KGHSH, CDR2 LQKENI. CDR3 DNA: TGTGCCAGCTCACCACTGTTAAAAGGTCCCTCCGCAAGAAACACCATATATTTT. Translating gives CASSPLLKGPSARNTIYF. The full variable domain, in which reference TRBV18 and TRBJ1-3 provide the parts outside the CDR3, is NAGVMQNPRHLVRRRGQEARLRCSPMKGHSHVYWYRQLPEEGLKFMVYLQKENIIDESGMPKERFSAEFPKEGPSILRIQQVVRGDSAAYFCASSPLLKGPSARNTIYFGEGSWLTVV.

The CDR3 bases are TGTGCCAGCAGCCCGAAGACAGGGGGGACAGATACGCAGTATTTT. Protein: CASSPKTGGTDTQYF. This chain connects TRBV7-9 to TRBJ2-3, with 9 bases fitting TRBD1. After removal of 5 bases from V and 3 bases from J, the junction contained 6 bases not matched to a gene. The germline CDR1 and CDR2 sequences are SEHNR and FQNEAQ (reference sequence). The CDR3 length is 15 residues.

The genes are TRBV18 and TRBJ2-6; no reliable D call. The CDR3 consists of 13 residues. Germline V lookup: CDR1 KGHSH, CDR2 LQKENI. Trimming removed 8 bases at V and 0 bases at J, with 5 bases between. CDR3 nucleotide sequence: TGTGCCAGCCACATCTCTGGGGCCAACGTCCTGACTTTC. Translation gives CASHISGANVLTF. The whole variable domain, filled in from reference TRBV18 and TRBJ2-6, reads NAGVMQNPRHLVRRRGQEARLRCSPMKGHSHVYWYRQLPEEGLKFMVYLQKENIIDESGMPKERFSAEFPKEGPSILRIQQVVRGDSAAYFCASHISGANVLTFGAGSRLTVL.

The chain links TRBV4-2 to TRBJ1-2; D perhaps matches TRBD1 (5 bases). V shed 4 bases and J shed 4 bases, with 19 bases lying between them. Per germline, CDR1 LGHNA and CDR2 YNFKEQ. CDR3 length: 16 amino acids. Here the CDR3 reads CASSPPTPGLPYGYTF. The CDR3 DNA sequence: TGTGCCAGCAGCCCCCCTACCCCGGGACTGCCCTATGGCTACACCTTC.

This clone was picked up one time. The V and J genes are TRBV6-5 and TRBJ2-7; TRBD2 matches at 13 bases. The V gene's germline CDR1 is MNHEY and CDR2 SVGAGI. This CDR3 spans 15 amino acids. V dropped 7 bases and J dropped 3; count of bases not matched to a gene: 6. Here the CDR3 DNA reads TGTGCCAGCACAAATCGACTAGCGGGGGGCTACGAGCAGTACTTC. It encodes CASTNRLAGGYEQYF.

This chain uses TRBV5-1 with TRBJ2-5, with D possibly matching TRBD2 (5 bases). The CDR3 has 15 residues. Germline CDR1 SGHRS, CDR2 YFSETQ. Trimming cost V 0 bases and J 8 bases, with 17 bases left between them. The CDR3 loop reads CASSLALRTLATQYF. The DNA for the CDR3 is TGCGCCAGCAGCTTGGCCCTACGGACCCTAGCTACCCAGTACTTC.

This clone turned up a few times. V is TRBV19 and J is TRBJ1-6; possibly TRBD1 for D (6 bases). This CDR3 has 14 amino acids. V lost 6 bases and J lost 5, with 11 bases in between. Germline V gene data show CDR1 as LNHDA and CDR2 as SQIVND (reference sequence). Here the CDR3 reads CASRRTANNSPLHF. As DNA, the CDR3 is TGTGCCAGTAGACGGACAGCAAATAATTCACCCCTCCACTTT.

The V call is TRBV9, the J call TRBJ2-1; weak D call: TRBD2 (5 bases). The germline gives CDR1 SGDLS, CDR2 YYNGEE. V was cut by 0 bases and J by 2 bases, with 12 bases left in between. This CDR3 has 16 residues. The CDR3 DNA reads as TGTGCCAGCAGCGTAGATTCAGAGGGCCCCTACAATGAGCAGTTCTTC. It yields the protein CASSVDSEGPYNEQFF.